These 2 T cell receptor beta chains were sequenced from one sample in a study of shared T cell receptors in the human thymus. Repertoires were generated with immunoSEQ multiplex PCR, while TCRdb's copy carries only in-frame clones and drops some. The sample lists approximately 490,000 clones, around 78% seen once, with less than 0.015% in the top ten. The same data also contributed to another study, on human thymus T cells.

Specimen: thymocytes. The receptors derive from a boy in the first two years of life with a congenital heart defect.

This clone was found once. The DNA of the CDR3 is TGTGCCAGCAGCTCACCCGTAGGGGGGACAGGGGGCTACACTGAAGCTTTCTTT. Translating it yields CASSSPVGGTGGYTEAFF. V gene TRBV13 combines with J gene TRBJ1-1; 12 bases align to TRBD1. The CDR3 totals 18 residues. Germline CDR1 and CDR2: PRHDT and FYEKMQ (reference sequence). The trim removed 4 bases at V and 3 bases at J, leaving 12 bases unmatched.

The sample holds one count of this clone. The chain uses TRBV5-8 and TRBJ1-2; the match to TRBD1 covers 7 bases. CDR1 is SGHTS, CDR2 YDEGEE, per germline. V was pared by 5 bases and J by 1 base, with 8 bases of the junction left unmatched. CDR3 length equals 15 residues. In DNA, the CDR3 is TGTGCCAGCAGAACGGGACAGCAAATTAACTATGGCTACACCTTC. It specifies CASRTGQQINYGYTF.